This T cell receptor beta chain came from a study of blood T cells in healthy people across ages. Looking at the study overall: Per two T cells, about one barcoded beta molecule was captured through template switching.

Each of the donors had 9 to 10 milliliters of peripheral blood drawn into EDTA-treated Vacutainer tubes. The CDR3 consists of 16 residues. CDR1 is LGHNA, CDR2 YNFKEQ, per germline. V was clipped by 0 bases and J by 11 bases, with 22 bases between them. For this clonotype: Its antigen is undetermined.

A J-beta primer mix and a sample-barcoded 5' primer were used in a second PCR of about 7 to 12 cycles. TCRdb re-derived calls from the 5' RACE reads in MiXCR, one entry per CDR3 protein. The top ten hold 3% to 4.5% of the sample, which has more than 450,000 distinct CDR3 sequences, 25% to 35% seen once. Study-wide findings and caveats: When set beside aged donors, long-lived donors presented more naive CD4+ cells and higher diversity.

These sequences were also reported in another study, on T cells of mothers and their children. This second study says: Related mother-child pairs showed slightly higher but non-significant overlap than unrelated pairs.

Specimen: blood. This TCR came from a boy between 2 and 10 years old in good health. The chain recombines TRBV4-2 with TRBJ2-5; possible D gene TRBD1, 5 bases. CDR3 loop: CASSQDRGTGPDGQYF. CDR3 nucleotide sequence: TGTGCCAGCAGCCAAGATAGGGGCACAGGCCCAGACGGGCAGTACTTC.